This T cell receptor (beta chain) derives from a study of metastatic and nonmetastatic thyroid tumors. Study-level background: Repertoires from blood and tumor or nodule tissue of malignant and benign thyroid patients were compared.

Broader study findings: Malignant thyroid tumors reportedly had TCR beta diversity that was significantly higher than in benign nodules, in blood and tumor.

The germline V gene encodes CDR1 GTSNPN and CDR2 SVGIG (reference sequence). This CDR3 has 14 amino acids. V lost 3 bases to trimming and J lost 9 bases; unmatched junction nucleotides: 5. No treatment had been given to any patient before thyroid surgery. A remark on this clone: Its matching antigen is unknown.

Per the original methods: Variation in CDR3 across clinicopathological groups served as the basis for constructing a distant-metastasis classifier in papillary thyroid cancer. TCRdb used MiXCR to call clones anew from the PCR reads. Clone size and V and J calls follow TCRdb, not the original study. The repertoire holds over 9,500 clones, with 25% to 30% as singletons. The sequencing sample was made of tumor tissue. The rearrangement links TRBV30 to TRBJ1-6, with 10 bases fitting TRBD1. The clonotype comes from a female donor with papillary thyroid cancer or a benign thyroid nodule (not recorded which). Some clones in this sample may be carry-over from other donors' samples. CDR3 sequence: CAWRGQGSGSPLHF. In DNA form, the CDR3 reads TGTGCCTGGAGGGGACAGGGGTCTGGTTCACCCCTCCACTTT.